This T cell receptor (beta chain) appears in the sequencing data of a study of vaccination and CD4 T cells after COVID-19. Turning to the study itself: The cells were exposed to overlapping spike peptides originating from SARS-CoV-2, HCoV-NL63, HCoV-OC43 and HCoV-229E for stimulation.

This clonotype was counted between two and nine times. Its antigen is not known. Treatment here: roughly 11-day PBMC culture with coronavirus spike peptide pools or control peptides (ViraFEST assay). Samples of CD4+ T cells were obtained from the unexposed donor before the COVID-19 pandemic (2011-2018). Antigen-specific T cell expansion with peptide pools preceded TCR sequencing in the ViraFEST approach. CDR3 length: 14 amino acids. The junction had 9 bases not matched to a gene; V was cut back by 4 bases and J by 8 bases. Germline-derived CDR1 and CDR2 are MNHEY and SVGAGI. Cultured CD4+ T-cell DNA underwent Oncomine TCR Beta short-read sequencing. Genomic DNA was taken out of cultured CD4+ T cells by extraction. Via MiXCR, TCRdb re-called the PCR reads, giving one row per CDR3 protein. The table lists fewer than 7,500 distinct CDR3 sequences, 35% of them singletons.

Sequenced sample: CD4+ T cells from blood, cultured in vitro. The V and J genes are TRBV6-5 and TRBJ2-7; 9 nucleotides align to TRBD1. The receptor was isolated from a human donor in good health. The CDR3 reads CASSLGQGYPQQYF. The DNA for the CDR3 is TGTGCCAGCAGTTTGGGACAGGGCTACCCCCAGCAGTACTTC.